These 20 T cell receptor beta chains came from one sample sequenced in a study of cytomegalovirus exposure and HLA in healthy donors. The study ran its PCR with 60 Vbeta and 13 Jbeta primers. Generated by immunoSEQ multiplex PCR, the TCRdb table keeps only in-frame clones and is missing some. The table has about 140,000 clones, 83% seen once. Sequenced material: PBMCs. These receptor sequences come from a man aged 40-55 years in good health and CMV-seronegative.

The V and J genes are TRBV4-3 and TRBJ2-5, with D tentatively TRBD2 (5 bases). The J call may be mistaken, given a closer DNA end match to TRBJ2-7. The CDR3 spans 16 residues. The germline V gene has CDR1 LGHNA and CDR2 YSLEER. CDR3 loop: CASSQAVGKNSYEQYF. CDR3 sequence (DNA): TGCGCCAGCAGCCAAGCCGTCGGGAAAAACTCCTACGAGCAGTACTTC.

The chain has TRBV7-8 and TRBJ1-3; tentatively, D is TRBD1 (5 bases). The CDR3 spans 18 residues. CDR1 and CDR2 from the germline V gene are SGHVS and FQNEAQ. Trimming removed 1 base at V and 7 bases at J, with 23 bases between. The CDR3 coding sequence is TGTGCCAGCAGCTTAGTCGGGGTGGGACTCCTCGACCCCAACACCATATATTTT. This encodes CASSLVGVGLLDPNTIYF.

The chain recombines TRBV7-9 with TRBJ2-5, with 8 bases that match TRBD1. The V segment lost 4 bases and the J segment 1 base; nucleotides outside the gene matches: 8. The length of the CDR3 is 16 residues. Germline V gene lookup returns CDR1 SEHNR and CDR2 FQNEAQ (reference sequence). As DNA, the CDR3 is TGTGCCAGCAGCTCCCTTGGGACAGGCCTCCAAGAGACCCAGTACTTC. This translates into CASSSLGTGLQETQYF.

The chain combines TRBV27 with TRBJ2-1, with TRBD2 as a possible D gene (5 bases). Germline V lookup: CDR1 MNHEY, CDR2 SMNVEV (reference sequence). There are 15 residues in the CDR3. Trimming removed 1 base from V and 4 bases from J, with 11 bases in between. In DNA form, the CDR3 reads TGTGCCAGCAGTTTATTCGGGTGGGAGTACAATGAGCAGTTCTTC. Protein: CASSLFGWEYNEQFF.

The chain links TRBV7-2 to TRBJ2-3; the D gene is possibly TRBD1 (7 bases). The CDR3 spans 16 residues. V lost 5 bases to trimming and J lost 6 bases, with 21 bases between them. Per germline, CDR1 SGHTA and CDR2 FQGNSA. The CDR3 spells CASSPKTGRLADTQYF. The CDR3 DNA follows: TGTGCCAGCAGCCCAAAGACAGGGAGGTTGGCGGATACGCAGTATTTT.

This sequence joins TRBV7-8 and TRBJ2-5; perhaps TRBD2 as D (5 bases). V dropped 0 bases and J dropped 5 bases, with 16 bases sitting between them. The CDR3 contains 16 residues. Germline V gene lookup returns CDR1 SGHVS and CDR2 FQNEAQ. Here the CDR3 reads CASSLAVLASGETQYF. In DNA form, the CDR3 reads TGTGCCAGCAGCTTAGCGGTGCTAGCTTCAGGCGAGACCCAGTACTTC.

CDR3 protein: CASSLKFTGRGEKLFF. The CDR3 DNA follows: TGTGCCAGCAGTTTAAAGTTTACCGGGAGGGGTGAAAAACTGTTTTTT. The V gene is TRBV27, the J gene TRBJ1-4; perhaps TRBD1 as D (5 bases). Trimming stripped 2 bases from V and 7 bases from J, with 17 bases between. Germline V gene sequence: CDR1 MNHEY, CDR2 SMNVEV (reference sequence). CDR3 length: 16 amino acids.

This rearrangement joins TRBV27 to TRBJ1-1; no firm D call. The germline gives CDR1 MNHEY, CDR2 SMNVEV (reference sequence). V was cut by 0 bases and J by 0 bases, with 8 bases left in between. The CDR3 loop spans 15 amino acids. CDR3 DNA sequence: TGTGCCAGCAGTTTATCGGAGAGTTTGAACACTGAAGCTTTCTTT. This gives the protein CASSLSESLNTEAFF.

The V gene is TRBV5-1, the J gene TRBJ2-5; 8 nucleotides agree with TRBD1. V lost 9 bases to trimming and J lost 2 bases; unmatched junction nucleotides: 9. Germline V gene data show CDR1 as SGHRS and CDR2 as YFSETQ. The CDR3 runs to 14 residues. DNA for the CDR3: TGCGCCACCCTGGACAGGGCCATACAAGAGACCCAGTACTTC. Its translation is CATLDRAIQETQYF.

This clone was counted a single time. This chain links TRBV28 with TRBJ1-6, with D tentatively TRBD1 (6 bases). Germline CDR1 reads MDHEN; CDR2 reads SYDVKM. Trimming removed 3 bases at V and 0 bases at J, with 15 bases between. CDR3 length equals 18 residues. The CDR3 DNA reads TGTGCCAGCAGTTTCGGCAGGGGCTTGGGCTCCTATAATTCACCCCTCCACTTT. Encoded protein: CASSFGRGLGSYNSPLHF. Using reference TRBV28 and TRBJ1-6 for the parts outside the CDR3, the full variable domain is DVKVTQSSRYLVKRTGEKVFLECVQDMDHENMFWYRQDPGLGLRLIYFSYDVKMKEKGDIPEGYSVSREKKERFSLILESASTNQTSMYLCASSFGRGLGSYNSPLHFGNGTRLTVT.

This sequence joins TRBV7-9 and TRBJ2-5; 8 nucleotides match TRBD2. There are 17 residues in the CDR3. Trimming removed 1 base from V and 1 base from J; junction bases left unmatched: 8. Germline-derived CDR1 and CDR2 are SEHNR and FQNEAQ (reference sequence). The CDR3 nucleotides read TGTGCCAGCAGCTTAGTAGATCCGGGAGGGACCCAAGAGACCCAGTACTTC. Amino acids: CASSLVDPGGTQETQYF.

The V call is TRBV7-2, the J call TRBJ2-7; D is undetermined. Looked up from germline, CDR1 is SGHTA and CDR2 is FQGNSA. CDR3 length equals 13 residues. The V gene lost 3 bases and the J gene lost 4 bases, with 10 bases spanning the gap. The CDR3 DNA reads TGTGCCAGCAGCTTCGGTGGTAGTTACGAGCAGTACTTC. Protein sequence: CASSFGGSYEQYF.

The J gene is TRBJ2-2, the V gene TRBV19; TRBD1 matches at 10 bases. V was pared by 7 bases and J by 3 bases, with 5 bases of the junction left unmatched. The CDR3 sequence is 15 residues long. Germline values: CDR1 LNHDA, CDR2 SQIVND (reference sequence). The CDR3 loop is CASKAGTGDTGELFF. In nucleotides, the CDR3 is TGTGCCAGTAAGGCAGGGACAGGGGACACCGGGGAGCTGTTTTTT.

The CDR3 coding sequence is TGTGCCAGCAGTGAGAGTGCAGGTACACCCTACGAGCAGTACTTC. Translating it yields CASSESAGTPYEQYF. The chain uses TRBV2 and TRBJ2-7; D unclear. CDR3 size: 15 residues. Trimming took off 3 bases at V and 2 bases at J, with 14 bases between the two ends. Germline V gene data show CDR1 as SNHLY and CDR2 as FYNNEI.

The rearrangement uses TRBV4-1 and TRBJ2-5; TRBD1 is a possible D gene (5 bases). Looked up from germline, CDR1 is MGHRA and CDR2 is YSYEKL. This CDR3 has 15 amino acids. The V and J ends lost 0 bases and 3 bases respectively, with 11 bases between them. The CDR3 here is CASSQDLGREETQYF. CDR3 nucleotides: TGCGCCAGCAGCCAAGATTTGGGCAGGGAAGAGACCCAGTACTTC.

The rearrangement joins TRBV7-2 to TRBJ1-4; TRBD1 might be the D (6 bases). The germline V and J ends were trimmed by 4 bases and 7 bases, with 16 bases remaining between them. The CDR3 contains 15 residues. From germline, CDR1 is SGHTA and CDR2 FQGNSA. The CDR3 coding sequence is TGTGCCAGCAGCTCGTATGGGGGGGCGCGTGAAAAACTGTTTTTT. The encoded protein is CASSSYGGAREKLFF.

The chain employs TRBV9 and TRBJ2-4; a weak D match, TRBD2 (6 bases). Germline CDR1 reads SGDLS; CDR2 reads YYNGEE. V was shortened by 0 bases and J by 1 base, with 8 bases between the two germline ends. The CDR3 loop spans 15 amino acids. DNA of the CDR3: TGTGCCAGCAGCGTAGGGAGCGGGGCCAAAAACATTCAGTACTTC. Its protein product is CASSVGSGAKNIQYF.

V is TRBV7-9 and J is TRBJ2-7; D perhaps matches TRBD2 (5 bases). Germline V gives CDR1 SEHNR, CDR2 FQNEAQ (reference sequence). CDR3 length: 15 amino acids. Between the trimmed V and J ends, which lost 4 bases and 0 bases, there was a span of 13 bases. The CDR3 region is CASSSTISYSYEQYF. CDR3 coding DNA: TGTGCCAGCAGCTCGACTATATCTTACTCCTACGAGCAGTACTTC.

V and J are TRBV2 and TRBJ2-2; the match to TRBD2 covers 8 bases. Germline V gene sequence: CDR1 SNHLY, CDR2 FYNNEI. CDR3 size: 15 residues. V lost 4 bases, J lost 6 bases, and 7 bases stayed unmatched. CDR3: CASSVLREVSGELFF. In DNA, the CDR3 is TGTGCCAGCAGTGTTCTGCGGGAGGTGTCCGGGGAGCTGTTTTTT.

The chain carries TRBV7-2 and TRBJ2-5; a possible D gene is TRBD2 (7 bases). CDR3 length equals 15 residues. The V and J ends lost 1 base and 5 bases respectively, with 14 bases between them. CDR1 and CDR2 (germline): SGHTA, FQGNSA. CDR3 nucleotides: TGTGCCAGCAGCTTAGGGGGGGAGGGGGGGGAGACCCAGTACTTC. This codes for CASSLGGEGGETQYF.